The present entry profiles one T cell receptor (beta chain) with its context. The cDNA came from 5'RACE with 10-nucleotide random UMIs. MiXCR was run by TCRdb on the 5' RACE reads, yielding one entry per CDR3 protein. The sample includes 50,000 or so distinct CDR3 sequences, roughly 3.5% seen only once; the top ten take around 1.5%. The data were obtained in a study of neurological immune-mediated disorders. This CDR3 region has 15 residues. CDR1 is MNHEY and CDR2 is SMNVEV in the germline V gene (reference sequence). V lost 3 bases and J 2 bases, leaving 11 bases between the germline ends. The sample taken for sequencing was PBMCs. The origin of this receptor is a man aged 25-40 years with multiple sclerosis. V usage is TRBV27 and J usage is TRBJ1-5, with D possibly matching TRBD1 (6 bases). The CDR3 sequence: CASSFTGAGNQPQHF. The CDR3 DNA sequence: TGTGCCAGCAGTTTTACGGGGGCCGGCAATCAGCCCCAGCATTTT.